This TCR beta chain was observed in a study of T cell repertoires in urothelial bladder cancer. Trimming removed 5 bases from V and 2 bases from J; junction bases left unmatched: 5. Germline V gives CDR1 MNHNY, CDR2 SVGAGI (reference sequence). This CDR3 is built from 14 residues. General study findings and limits: Infiltrating lymphocytes: median roughly 2% in carcinoma versus 12% in benign specimens.

In regard to this clone: Its target is unknown. Within the sample, other DNA sequences also encode this same CDR3.

This table comes from immunoSEQ multiplex PCR, and its TCRdb copy is limited to in-frame clones, with some not included. The repertoire holds 10,000 to 13,000 clones, with around 65% as singletons. The chain has TRBV6-6 and TRBJ1-1; 7 bases align to TRBD1. The material sequenced was tumor-infiltrating cells from bladder cancer. This receptor was taken from a human donor with a benign inflammatory bladder lesion. The CDR3 loop is CASSPGQSNTEAFF. In DNA form, the CDR3 reads TGTGCCAGCAGTCCGGGACAGTCTAACACTGAAGCTTTCTTT.